Included here is one T cell receptor beta chain sequence, with context. As yet, its antigen is unknown. The data were obtained in a study of cytomegalovirus exposure and HLA in healthy donors. Germline CDR1 reads SEHNR; CDR2 reads FQNEAQ (reference sequence). Germline trimming cut 6 bases from V and 4 bases from J; bases unmatched to any gene: 0. The CDR3 is 12 amino acids. PCR amplification relied on 60 Vbeta primers (plus 13 Jbeta primers). Sequencing used immunoSEQ multiplex PCR; TCRdb keeps in-frame clones, though not all of them. The repertoire holds about 300,000 clones, about nine tenths seen once, with 3.5% to 4% in the top ten. Study-wide findings and caveats: The number of N-insertions in an Asian-associated ancestry cluster was reportedly below the 666-donor mean in a later analysis.

Sample: PBMCs. The chain carries TRBV7-9 and TRBJ1-2; 9 nucleotides line up with TRBD1. The receptor's source is a man aged 40-55 years in good health and CMV-seropositive. CDR3 amino acids: CASRGQGYGYTF. The CDR3 DNA follows: TGTGCCAGCAGGGGACAGGGCTATGGCTACACCTTC.